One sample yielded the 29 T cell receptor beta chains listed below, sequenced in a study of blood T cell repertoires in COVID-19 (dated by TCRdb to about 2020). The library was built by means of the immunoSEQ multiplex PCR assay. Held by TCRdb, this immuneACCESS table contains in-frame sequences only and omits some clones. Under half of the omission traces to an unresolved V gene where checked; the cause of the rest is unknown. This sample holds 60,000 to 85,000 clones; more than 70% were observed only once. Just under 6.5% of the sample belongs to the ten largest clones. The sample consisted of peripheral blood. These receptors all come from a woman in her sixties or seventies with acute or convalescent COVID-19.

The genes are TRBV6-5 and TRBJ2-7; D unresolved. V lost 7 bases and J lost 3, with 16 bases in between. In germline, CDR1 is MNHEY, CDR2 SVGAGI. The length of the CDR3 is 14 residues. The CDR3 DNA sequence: TGTGCCAGCATATCGGCGGCGAATGGCTACGAGCAGTACTTC. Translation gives CASISAANGYEQYF.

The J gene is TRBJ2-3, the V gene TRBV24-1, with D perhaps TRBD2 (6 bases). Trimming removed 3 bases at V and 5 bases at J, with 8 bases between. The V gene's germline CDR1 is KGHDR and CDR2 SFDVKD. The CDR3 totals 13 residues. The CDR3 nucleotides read TGTGCCACCAGTGATCCGGGGGAAGATACGCAGTATTTT. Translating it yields CATSDPGEDTQYF.

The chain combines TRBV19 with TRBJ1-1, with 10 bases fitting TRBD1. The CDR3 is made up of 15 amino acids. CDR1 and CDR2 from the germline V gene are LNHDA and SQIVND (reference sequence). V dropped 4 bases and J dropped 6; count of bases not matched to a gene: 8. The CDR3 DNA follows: TGTGCCAGTAGTACTAGAGGGACAGGGGCGCCTGAAGCTTTCTTT. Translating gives CASSTRGTGAPEAFF.

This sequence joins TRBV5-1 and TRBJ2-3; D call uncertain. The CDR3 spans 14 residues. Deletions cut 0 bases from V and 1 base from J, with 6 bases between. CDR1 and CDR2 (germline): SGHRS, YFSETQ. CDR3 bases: TGCGCCAGCAGCTTGGGAAGCGGCACAGATACGCAGTATTTT. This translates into CASSLGSGTDTQYF.

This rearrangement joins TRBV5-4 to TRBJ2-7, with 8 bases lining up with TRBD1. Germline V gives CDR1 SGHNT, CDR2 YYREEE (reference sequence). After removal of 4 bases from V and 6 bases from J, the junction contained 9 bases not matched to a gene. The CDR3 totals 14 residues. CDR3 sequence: CASSPQTGGGEQYF. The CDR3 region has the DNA TGTGCCAGCAGCCCACAAACAGGGGGTGGCGAGCAGTACTTC. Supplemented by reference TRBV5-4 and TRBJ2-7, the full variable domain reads ETGVTQSPTHLIKTRGQQVTLRCSSQSGHNTVSWYQQALGQGPQFIFQYYREEENGRGNFPPRFSGLQFPNYSSELNVNALELDDSALYLCASSPQTGGGEQYFGPGTRLTVT.

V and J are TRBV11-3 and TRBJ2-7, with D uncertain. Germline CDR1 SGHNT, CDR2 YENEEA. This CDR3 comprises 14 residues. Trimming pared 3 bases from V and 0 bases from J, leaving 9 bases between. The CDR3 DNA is TGTGCCAGCAGCTTCTATCACAGCTCCTACGAGCAGTACTTC. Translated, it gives CASSFYHSSYEQYF.

The CDR3 DNA reads TGTGCCAGCAGTAGTAATTGGGCCAAAGATGGCTACACCTTC. Translation gives CASSSNWAKDGYTF. The rearrangement links TRBV27 to TRBJ1-2, with D uncertain. V lost 5 bases, J lost 6 bases, and 16 bases lay in between. This CDR3 is 14 amino acids long. In germline, CDR1 is MNHEY, CDR2 SMNVEV (reference sequence).

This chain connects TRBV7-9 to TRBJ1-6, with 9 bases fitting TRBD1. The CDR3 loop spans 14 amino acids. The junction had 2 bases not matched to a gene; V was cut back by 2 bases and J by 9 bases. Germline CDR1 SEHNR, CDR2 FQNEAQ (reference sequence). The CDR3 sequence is CASSLSDRGSPLHF. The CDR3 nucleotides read TGTGCCAGCAGCTTATCGGACAGGGGTTCACCCCTCCACTTT.

The CDR3 loop reads CASSPSDRGTEAFF. CDR3 DNA sequence: TGTGCCAGCAGCCCCTCGGACAGAGGAACTGAAGCTTTCTTT. The V and J genes are TRBV3-1 (or the pseudogene TRBV3-2) and TRBJ1-1, with D possibly TRBD1 on 6 matching bases. The CDR3 is 14 amino acids. The V end lost 4 bases, the J end lost 5 bases, and 14 bases lay between the germline ends. The germline gives CDR1 LGHDT, CDR2 YNNKEL (reference sequence).

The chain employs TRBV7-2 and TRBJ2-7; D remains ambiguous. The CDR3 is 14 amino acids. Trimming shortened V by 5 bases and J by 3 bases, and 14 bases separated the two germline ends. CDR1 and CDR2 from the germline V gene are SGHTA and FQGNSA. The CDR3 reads CASSPQASLYEQYF. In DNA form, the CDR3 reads TGTGCCAGCAGCCCCCAAGCTTCTCTCTACGAGCAGTACTTC.

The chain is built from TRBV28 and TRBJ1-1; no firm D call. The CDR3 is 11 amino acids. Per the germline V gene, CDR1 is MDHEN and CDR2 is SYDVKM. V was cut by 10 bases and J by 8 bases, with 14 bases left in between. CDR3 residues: CATKATREAFF. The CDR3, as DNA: TGTGCCACCAAAGCCACGCGGGAAGCTTTCTTT.

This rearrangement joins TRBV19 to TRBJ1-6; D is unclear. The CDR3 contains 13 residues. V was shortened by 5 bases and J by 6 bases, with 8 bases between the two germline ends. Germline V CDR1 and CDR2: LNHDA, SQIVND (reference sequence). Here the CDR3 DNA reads TGTGCCAGTAGTGAGGCGCGTAATTCACCCCTCCACTTT. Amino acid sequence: CASSEARNSPLHF.

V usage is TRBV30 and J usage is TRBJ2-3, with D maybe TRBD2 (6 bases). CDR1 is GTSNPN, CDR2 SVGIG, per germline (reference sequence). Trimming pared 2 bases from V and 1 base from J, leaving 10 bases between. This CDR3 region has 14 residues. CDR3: CAWSPGTRTDTQYF. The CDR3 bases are TGTGCCTGGAGTCCTGGGACTCGCACAGATACGCAGTATTTT.

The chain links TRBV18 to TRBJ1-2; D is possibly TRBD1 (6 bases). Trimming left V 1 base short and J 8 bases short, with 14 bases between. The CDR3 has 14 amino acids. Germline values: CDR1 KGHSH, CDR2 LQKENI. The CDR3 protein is CASSPLGHGVGYTF. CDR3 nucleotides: TGTGCCAGCTCACCACTGGGACACGGAGTGGGCTACACCTTC.

Here the CDR3 reads CASSPTRDTDTQYF. CDR3 bases: TGTGCCAGCAGCCCAACTAGGGACACAGATACGCAGTATTTT. The chain carries TRBV7-2 and TRBJ2-3; D is possibly TRBD2 (5 bases). With 5 bases removed from V and 2 bases from J, the gap between germline ends came to 11 bases. From germline, CDR1 is SGHTA and CDR2 FQGNSA. The CDR3 sequence is 14 residues long.

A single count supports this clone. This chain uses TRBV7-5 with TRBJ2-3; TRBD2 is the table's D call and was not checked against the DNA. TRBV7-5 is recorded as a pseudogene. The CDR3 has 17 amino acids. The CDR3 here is CARSLARLAGRTDTQYF. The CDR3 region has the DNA TGTGCCAGAAGCTTAGCGAGACTAGCGGGGCGCACAGATACGCAGTATTTT.

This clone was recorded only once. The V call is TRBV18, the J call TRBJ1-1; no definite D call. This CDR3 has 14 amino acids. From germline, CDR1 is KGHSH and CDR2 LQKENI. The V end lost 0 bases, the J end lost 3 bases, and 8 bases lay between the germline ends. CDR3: CASSPPGRYTEAFF. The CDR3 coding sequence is TGTGCCAGCTCACCACCCGGTCGGTACACTGAAGCTTTCTTT.

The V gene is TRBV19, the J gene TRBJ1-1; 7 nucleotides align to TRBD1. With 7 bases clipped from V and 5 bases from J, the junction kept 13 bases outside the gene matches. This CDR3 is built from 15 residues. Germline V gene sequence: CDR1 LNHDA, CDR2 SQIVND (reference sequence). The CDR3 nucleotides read TGTGCCAGTATCCCGAGGACAGGCAAGGGGACTGAAGCTTTCTTT. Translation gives CASIPRTGKGTEAFF.

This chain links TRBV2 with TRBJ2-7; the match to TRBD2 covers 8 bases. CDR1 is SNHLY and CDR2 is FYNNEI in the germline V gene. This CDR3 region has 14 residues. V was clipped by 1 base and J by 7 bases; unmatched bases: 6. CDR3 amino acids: CASSEGTSIGEQYF. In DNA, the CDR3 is TGTGCCAGCAGTGAAGGGACTAGCATCGGGGAGCAGTACTTC.

The CDR3: CASSPLLGDNEQFF. The DNA of the CDR3 is TGTGCCAGCTCACCACTTCTAGGGGACAATGAGCAGTTCTTC. V and J are TRBV18 and TRBJ2-1, with D possibly being TRBD1 (5 bases). V was pared by 1 base and J by 5 bases, with 9 bases between. From germline, CDR1 is KGHSH and CDR2 LQKENI. The CDR3 is made up of 14 amino acids.

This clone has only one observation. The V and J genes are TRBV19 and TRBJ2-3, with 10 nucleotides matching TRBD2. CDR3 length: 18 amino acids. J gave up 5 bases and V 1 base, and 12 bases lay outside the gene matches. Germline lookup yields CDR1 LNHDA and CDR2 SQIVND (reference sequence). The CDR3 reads CASSIVISERGGEDTQYF. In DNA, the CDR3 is TGTGCCAGTAGTATAGTTATCAGCGAGCGGGGGGGCGAAGATACGCAGTATTTT.

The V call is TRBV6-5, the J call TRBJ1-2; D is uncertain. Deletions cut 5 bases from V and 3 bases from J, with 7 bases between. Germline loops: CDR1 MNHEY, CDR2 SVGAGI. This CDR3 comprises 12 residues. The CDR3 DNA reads TGTGCCAGCAGTCGGGATGACTATGGCTACACCTTC. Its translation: CASSRDDYGYTF.

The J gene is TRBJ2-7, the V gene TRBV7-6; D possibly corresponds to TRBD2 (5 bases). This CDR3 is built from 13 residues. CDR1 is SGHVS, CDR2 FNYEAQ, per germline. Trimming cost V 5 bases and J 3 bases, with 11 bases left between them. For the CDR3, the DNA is TGTGCCAGCAGCGGCCGGGAACACTACGAGCAGTACTTC. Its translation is CASSGREHYEQYF.

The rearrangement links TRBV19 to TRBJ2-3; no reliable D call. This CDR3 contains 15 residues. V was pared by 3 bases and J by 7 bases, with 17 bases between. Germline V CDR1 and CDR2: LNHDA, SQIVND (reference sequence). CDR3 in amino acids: CASSMSSQLYYTQYF. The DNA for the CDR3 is TGTGCCAGTAGTATGTCTTCACAGTTGTACTATACGCAGTATTTT.

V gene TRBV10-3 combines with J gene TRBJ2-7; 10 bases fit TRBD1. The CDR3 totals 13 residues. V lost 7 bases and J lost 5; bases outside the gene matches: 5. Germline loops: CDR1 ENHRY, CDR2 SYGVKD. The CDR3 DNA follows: TGTGCCATCAAGGGACAGGGGAGCCACGAGCAGTACTTC. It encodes CAIKGQGSHEQYF.

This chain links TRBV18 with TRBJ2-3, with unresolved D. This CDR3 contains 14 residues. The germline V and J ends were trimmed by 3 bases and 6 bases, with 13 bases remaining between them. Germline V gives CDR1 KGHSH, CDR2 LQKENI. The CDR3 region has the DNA TGTGCCAGCTCACCTCCTTCTAAATCCGATACGCAGTATTTT. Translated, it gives CASSPPSKSDTQYF.

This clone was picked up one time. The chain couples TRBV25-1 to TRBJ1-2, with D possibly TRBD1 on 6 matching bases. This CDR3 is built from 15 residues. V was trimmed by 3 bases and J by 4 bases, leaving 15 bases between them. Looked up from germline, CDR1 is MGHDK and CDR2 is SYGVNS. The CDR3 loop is CASSDPRTVGYGYTF. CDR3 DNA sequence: TGTGCCAGCAGTGACCCTAGGACAGTCGGCTATGGCTACACCTTC.

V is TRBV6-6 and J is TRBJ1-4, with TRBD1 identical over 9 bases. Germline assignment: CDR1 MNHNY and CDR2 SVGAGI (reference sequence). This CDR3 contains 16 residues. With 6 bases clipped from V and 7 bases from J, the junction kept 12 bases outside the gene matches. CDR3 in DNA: TGTGCCAGCAGACCGCTGACAGGGGGGGATTCTGAAAAACTGTTTTTT. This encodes CASRPLTGGDSEKLFF.

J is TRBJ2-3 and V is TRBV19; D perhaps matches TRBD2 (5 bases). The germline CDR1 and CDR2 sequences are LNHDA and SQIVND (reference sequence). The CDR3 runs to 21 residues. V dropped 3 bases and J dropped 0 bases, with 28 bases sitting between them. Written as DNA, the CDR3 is TGTGCCAGTAGTATTGCTGGGCACTCATTACTAAGCGGATCTAGCACAGATACGCAGTATTTT. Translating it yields CASSIAGHSLLSGSSTDTQYF.